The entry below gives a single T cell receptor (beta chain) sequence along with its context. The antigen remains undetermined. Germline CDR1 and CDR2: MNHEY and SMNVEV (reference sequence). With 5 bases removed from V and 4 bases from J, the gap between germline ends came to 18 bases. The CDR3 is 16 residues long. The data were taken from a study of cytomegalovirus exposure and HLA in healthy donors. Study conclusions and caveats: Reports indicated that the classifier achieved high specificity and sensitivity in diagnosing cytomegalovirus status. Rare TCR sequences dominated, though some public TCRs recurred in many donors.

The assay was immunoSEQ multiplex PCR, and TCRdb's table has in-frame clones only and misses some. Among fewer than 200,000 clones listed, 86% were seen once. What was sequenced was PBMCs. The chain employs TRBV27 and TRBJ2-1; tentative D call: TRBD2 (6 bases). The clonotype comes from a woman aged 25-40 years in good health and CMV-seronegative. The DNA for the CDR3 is TGTGCCAGCAGTCTCTACCCAGCTAGCGCGTACAATGAGCAGTTCTTC. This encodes CASSLYPASAYNEQFF.